The TCR beta chain under discussion was sequenced for a study of cytomegalovirus exposure and HLA in healthy donors. Study observations and caveats: Data from an earlier analysis indicated that most TCR beta V segments were productive either about 90% or about 30% of the time. Relative to equally common others, HLA-associated TCR beta chains showed greater clonal expansion in a later analysis. In vitro, a few CMV-associated chains proved specific for CMV antigens. Reports showed the classifier diagnosing cytomegalovirus status with high specificity and sensitivity.

Comment on this clone: What it binds is unknown. Other DNA sequences in the same sample also yield this CDR3.

With 5 bases clipped from V and 2 bases from J, the junction kept 13 bases outside the gene matches. The germline gives CDR1 SGHAT, CDR2 FQNNGV. The CDR3 totals 18 residues. In the PCR, 60 Vbeta and 13 Jbeta primers were used. Sequencing used immunoSEQ multiplex PCR; TCRdb keeps in-frame clones, though not all of them. Among 240,000 or so clones, roughly 82% were seen once, and the ten largest hold over 5%. The clonotype comes from a woman in her thirties or forties in good health and CMV-seropositive. The chain uses TRBV11-2 and TRBJ1-4; 8 bases fit TRBD1. Sequencing used PBMCs. The CDR3 loop reads CASSAGHRGGMTNEKLFF. The CDR3, as DNA: TGTGCCAGCAGCGCGGGACACAGGGGGGGAATGACTAATGAAAAACTGTTTTTT.